The present T cell receptor (beta chain) was sequenced within a study of blood T cell repertoires in COVID-19. Per the germline V gene, CDR1 is SGHTA and CDR2 is FQGNSA. The CDR3 covers 16 residues. Trimming took 1 base from V and 0 from J; bases not matched to a gene: 5. Original processing methods: Estimation of nucleated cell counts was performed using reference gene primer amplification. Produced via immunoSEQ multiplex PCR; TCRdb's table is partial and in-frame only. That table furnishes V, J and clone size, whereas the DNA furnished D and trimming. Among about 110,000 clones listed, approximately 90% were seen once.

The TCR comes from a woman aged 45 to 65 with acute or convalescent COVID-19. This chain joins TRBV7-2 and TRBJ2-7; 8 bases line up with TRBD1. What was sequenced was peripheral blood. This chain's CDR3 is CASSLVPGQVSYEQYF. In DNA form, the CDR3 reads TGTGCCAGCAGCTTAGTACCGGGACAGGTCTCCTACGAGCAGTACTTC.